A selection of T cell receptor beta chains follows, all from one sample in a study of Graves' ophthalmopathy and Graves' hyperthyroidism. TCRdb itself ran the multiplex PCR reads through MiXCR, one entry per CDR3 protein. The sample yields tens of thousands of distinct CDR3 sequences, roughly half seen once. Input material: peripheral blood. These receptors came from an adult woman with Graves' ophthalmopathy. The CDR3 runs from the conserved cysteine through the conserved F or W.

>TRBV18
CASSPRVTGELFF
>TRBV29-1
CSLGQGDDEQYF
>TRBV4-3
CASSQGVWAAGNEQFF
>TRBV12-3/TRBV12-4
CASSSSLHGTDTQYF
>TRBV30
CAWRREDLPGSPLHF
>TRBV10-3
CAISGTDNPPQHF
>TRBV19
CASSMGGSINQPQHF
>TRBV9
CASSAGAREVSEQYF
>TRBV5-4
CASSLPGWGTGSYLEAFF
>TRBV19
CASSMLDPSGLYNEQFF
>TRBV10-3
CAISESLAGDEQFF
>TRBV7-2
CASRTPWGTYEQYF
>TRBV7-9
CASSSGTSGSRDTQYF
>TRBV2
CASILGTGGREKFF
>TRBV20-1
CSARAGELFF
>TRBV12-3/TRBV12-4
CASSWDRNTEAPF
>TRBV25-1
CASSGPGGPYNEQFF
>TRBV29-1
CSVDGPGANVLTF
>TRBV9
CASSVVGDAGNTIYF
>TRBV11-2
CASSQPRANVLTF
>TRBV5-4
CASSLSPTDTQYF
>TRBV15
CATSRGDRTYGYTF
>TRBV20-1
CSAWTSGSRANEQYF
>TRBV19
CASSIGGPFGVKLFF
>TRBV24-1
CATSEQVGPDEQFF
>TRBV2
CASSAGDTQYF
>TRBV10-1
CASSKPRAQGAIYNEQFF